This is a list of T cell receptor beta chains from one sample in a study of CD8 T cells in Susac syndrome. TCRdb called the immunoSEQ multiplex PCR reads again in MiXCR, with one record for every CDR3 protein. The sample has fewer than 150,000 distinct CDR3 sequences, over 90% seen once. Sequencing was carried out using CD4+ T cells from PBMCs. These receptors originate from a human donor in good health. Both conserved end residues are part of each CDR3. A D gene is named only where the DNA matches it firmly. Clone sizes are given selectively: once, few, many, or a class where the clone is expanded.

TRBV5-1	TRBJ2-7	.	TRBD2	CASSSGLAETTYEQYF	TGCGCCAGCAGCTCGGGACTAGCGGAGACTACCTACGAGCAGTACTTC
TRBV2	TRBJ2-3	.	.	CASSPRVSTDTQYF	TGTGCCAGCAGTCCCAGGGTGAGCACAGATACGCAGTATTTT
TRBV5-1	TRBJ2-1	.	.	CASSLGQSYNEQFF	TGCGCCAGCAGCTTGGGGCAGTCCTACAATGAGCAGTTCTTC
TRBV24-1	TRBJ2-1	once	.	CATSGFSPDEYNEQFF	TGTGCCACCAGTGGTTTCTCTCCCGATGAATACAATGAGCAGTTCTTC
TRBV12-5	TRBJ2-1	.	TRBD1	CASGPGGCEQFF	TGTGCTAGTGGTCCAGGGGGCTGTGAGCAGTTCTTC
TRBV29-1	TRBJ2-3	.	TRBD2	CSVGSGTGTDTQYF	TGCAGCGTTGGGAGCGGGACGGGCACAGATACGCAGTATTTT
TRBV19	TRBJ2-4	.	.	CASSIASAKNIQYF	TGTGCCAGTAGTATAGCCTCGGCCAAAAACATTCAGTACTTC
TRBV19	TRBJ2-3	once	TRBD2	CATNPTSGSTDTQYF	TGTGCCACCAACCCGACTAGCGGGAGCACAGATACGCAGTATTTT
TRBV7-2	TRBJ2-3	.	.	CASSLEGTVLSGVTQYF	TGTGCCAGCAGCTTGGAGGGGACAGTACTTTCGGGAGTTACGCAGTATTTT
TRBV6-1	TRBJ1-2	.	TRBD1	CASSPRGDRGHYGYTF	TGTGCCAGCAGCCCACGAGGGGACAGGGGGCACTATGGCTACACCTTC
TRBV29-1	TRBJ2-1	.	.	CSATGLYSYNEQFF	TGCAGCGCCACCGGTTTGTATTCCTACAATGAGCAGTTCTTC
TRBV13	TRBJ1-2	.	TRBD1	CASSNRDRGSFMGGYTF	TGTGCCAGCAGCAACCGGGACAGGGGCTCTTTTATGGGTGGCTACACCTTC
TRBV6-1	TRBJ1-1	.	.	CASGKTAGSEAFF	TGTGCCAGCGGCAAGACAGCGGGCTCTGAAGCTTTCTTT
TRBV7-9	TRBJ2-7	.	.	CASKNNGEQYF	TGTGCCAGCAAAAACAACGGAGAGCAGTACTTC
TRBV10-3	TRBJ1-2	.	TRBD1	CAISGQGTAGVGYTF	TGTGCCATCAGTGGACAGGGGACCGCTGGGGTTGGCTACACCTTC
TRBV5-1	TRBJ1-1	once	.	CASSRAPPNTEAFF	TGCGCCAGCAGCCGAGCGCCCCCGAACACTGAAGCTTTCTTT
TRBV4-1	TRBJ1-5	.	.	CASSPERGVNQPQHF	TGCGCCAGCAGCCCCGAGAGGGGGGTTAATCAGCCCCAGCATTTT
TRBV3-1	TRBJ2-7	.	TRBD2	CASSPGTSAFYEQYF	TGTGCCAGCAGCCCCGGGACTAGCGCTTTCTACGAGCAGTACTTC
TRBV18	TRBJ2-5	.	TRBD1	CASSQDRAQETQYF	TGTGCCAGCTCACAAGACAGGGCTCAAGAGACCCAGTACTTC
TRBV3-1	TRBJ2-2	.	TRBD2	CASSLSGRTFTGELFF	TGTGCCAGCAGCTTGAGCGGGAGGACTTTCACCGGGGAGCTGTTTTTT
TRBV28	TRBJ1-1	.	.	CASSPPRQGNTEAFF	TGTGCCAGCAGCCCTCCGCGTCAGGGCAACACTGAAGCTTTCTTT
TRBV12-3/TRBV12-4	TRBJ1-5	.	.	CASSLPGHNQPQHF	TGTGCCAGCAGTCTACCGGGCCACAATCAGCCCCAGCATTTT
TRBV11-2	TRBJ2-1	.	.	CASSPLKAGGEQFF	TGTGCCAGCAGCCCCCTCAAAGCGGGCGGTGAGCAGTTCTTC
TRBV29-1	TRBJ2-2	.	TRBD1	CSVRDRGLRDTGELFF	TGCAGCGTCCGGGACAGGGGACTTAGGGACACCGGGGAGCTGTTTTTT
TRBV6-1	TRBJ2-7	.	TRBD1	CASRAPGQGSYEQYF	TGTGCCAGCAGGGCACCGGGACAGGGTTCCTACGAGCAGTACTTC
TRBV20-1	TRBJ2-1	.	TRBD2	CSASRLAGGDNEQFF	TGCAGTGCTAGTAGACTAGCGGGAGGGGACAATGAGCAGTTCTTC
TRBV5-4	TRBJ2-1	.	.	CASSLFGQGLGEQFF	TGTGCCAGCAGCTTGTTTGGGCAGGGTTTGGGTGAGCAGTTCTTC
TRBV28	TRBJ1-4	.	.	CASSSTSEKLFF	TGTGCCAGCAGCTCGACCTCGGAAAAACTGTTTTTT
TRBV30	TRBJ2-7	.	.	CAWTRPEFRVLSQYF	TGTGCCTGGACGCGCCCCGAATTCAGGGTGTTGTCGCAGTACTTC
TRBV6-2/TRBV6-3	TRBJ2-7	.	.	CASIPPGSYEQYF	TGTGCCAGCATTCCCCCTGGGTCCTACGAGCAGTACTTC
TRBV4-1	TRBJ2-1	.	.	CASSQDGQSYNEQFF	TGCGCCAGCAGCCAAGACGGACAGAGTTACAATGAGCAGTTCTTC
TRBV20-1	TRBJ2-7	.	.	CSASAGSFSYEQYF	TGCAGTGCTTCAGCGGGCAGCTTCTCCTACGAGCAGTACTTC
TRBV6-5	TRBJ2-7	.	TRBD2	CASSLGGHVAGVPYEQYF	TGTGCCAGCAGTTTAGGGGGGCACGTAGCGGGAGTCCCCTACGAGCAGTACTTC
TRBV7-2	TRBJ2-3	once	.	CASSSLGPDTQYF	TGTGCCAGCAGCTCCTTGGGTCCAGATACGCAGTATTTT
TRBV19	TRBJ1-2	.	.	CASRTSITGSRGYTF	TGTGCCAGTAGGACCAGCATTACAGGGTCTCGTGGCTACACCTTC
TRBV27	TRBJ2-3	few	.	CASSLSRPSTDTQYF	TGTGCCAGCAGTTTATCCAGGCCTAGCACAGATACGCAGTATTTT
TRBV30	TRBJ1-2	.	.	CAWSLGGPNYGYTF	TGTGCCTGGAGTCTTGGAGGGCCTAACTATGGCTACACCTTC
TRBV4-1	TRBJ2-5	.	.	CASSHRAGQETQYF	TGCGCCAGCAGCCACCGGGCAGGACAAGAGACCCAGTACTTC
TRBV7-2	TRBJ1-1	.	.	CASSSRARGTEAFF	TGTGCCAGCAGCTCCCGGGCCCGGGGGACTGAAGCTTTCTTT
TRBV18	TRBJ2-5	.	.	CASSPYITTQETQYF	TGTGCCAGCTCACCATATATTACTACCCAAGAGACCCAGTACTTC
TRBV24-1	TRBJ2-1	.	.	CATSGQVRGEQFF	TGTGCCACCAGTGGACAGGTGAGGGGGGAGCAGTTCTTC
TRBV29-1	TRBJ2-7	.	TRBD2	CSVEETLAGVSEQYF	TGCAGCGTTGAAGAAACACTAGCGGGAGTTAGCGAGCAGTACTTC
TRBV5-4	TRBJ2-7	.	.	CASSFEGVSYEQYF	TGTGCCAGCAGCTTCGAAGGGGTTTCCTACGAGCAGTACTTC
TRBV29-1	TRBJ2-7	.	TRBD1	CSAGTGNEQYF	TGCAGCGCCGGGACAGGGAACGAGCAGTACTTC